The clone carrying this T cell receptor (beta chain) was observed a handful of times. Its antigen is currently unknown. These data are taken from a study of post-analysis software for immune sequencing data. About the study: Some patients lacked subtype; others had relapsing-remitting, secondary progressive or progressive-relapsing disease.

Unique molecular identifiers featured in each of the TCR beta cDNA libraries. From approximately 0.95 to 9.8 million T cells, 500,000 or so cDNA molecules were obtained. TCRdb re-analysed the PCR reads in MiXCR, keeping a single row per CDR3 protein. The sample records 650,000 to 900,000 distinct CDR3 sequences, 40% to 55% being singletons. Study-level points and caveats: When compared against controls, multiple sclerosis patients showed significantly lower normalized Chao1 diversity. Patients showed TRBV5-6, TRBV5-1 and TRBV20-1 among roughly 5 TRBV segments more frequent than in controls.

V lost 3 bases to trimming and J lost 6 bases, with 15 bases between them. Germline V CDR1 and CDR2: MDHEN, SYDVKM. The length of the CDR3 is 15 residues. The chain is built from TRBV28 and TRBJ2-1; either TRBD1 or TRBD2 may fit D (5 bases each). The clonotype was recovered from a girl aged 10 to 17 with multiple sclerosis. The sequencing input was blood. This chain's CDR3 is CASSLVPGTANEQFF. CDR3 sequence (DNA): TGTGCCAGCAGTTTGGTCCCCGGGACCGCCAATGAGCAGTTCTTC. The full variable domain, its missing parts supplied by reference TRBV28 and TRBJ2-1, is DVKVTQSSRYLVKRTGEKVFLECVQDMDHENMFWYRQDPGLGLRLIYFSYDVKMKEKGDIPEGYSVSREKKERFSLILESASTNQTSMYLCASSLVPGTANEQFFGPGTRLTVL.